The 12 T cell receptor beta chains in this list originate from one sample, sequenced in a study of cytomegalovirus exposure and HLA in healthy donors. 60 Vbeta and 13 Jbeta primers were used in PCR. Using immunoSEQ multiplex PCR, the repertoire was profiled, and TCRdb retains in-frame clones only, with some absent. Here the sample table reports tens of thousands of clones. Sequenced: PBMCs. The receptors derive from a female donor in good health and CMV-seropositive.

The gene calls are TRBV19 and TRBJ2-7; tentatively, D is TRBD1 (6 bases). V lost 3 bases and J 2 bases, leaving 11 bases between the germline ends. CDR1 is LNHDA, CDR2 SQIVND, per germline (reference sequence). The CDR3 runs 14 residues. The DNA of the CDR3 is TGTGCCAGTAGTATCGTGACAGGAGCCTACGAGCAGTACTTC. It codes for CASSIVTGAYEQYF.

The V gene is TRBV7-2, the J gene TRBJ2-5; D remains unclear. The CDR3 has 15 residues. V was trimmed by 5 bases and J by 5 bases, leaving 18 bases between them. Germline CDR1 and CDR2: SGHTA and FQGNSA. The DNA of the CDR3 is TGTGCCAGCAGCCAAAATGCGGCGCCACGGGAGACCCAGTACTTC. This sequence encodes CASSQNAAPRETQYF.

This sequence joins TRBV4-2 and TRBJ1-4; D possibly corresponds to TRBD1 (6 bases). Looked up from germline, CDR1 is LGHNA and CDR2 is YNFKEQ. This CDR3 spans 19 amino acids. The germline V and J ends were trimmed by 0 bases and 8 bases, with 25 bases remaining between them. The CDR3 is CASSQDMVTQIRTGEKLFF. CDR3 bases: TGTGCCAGCAGCCAAGATATGGTTACCCAGATCAGAACAGGGGAAAAACTGTTTTTT.

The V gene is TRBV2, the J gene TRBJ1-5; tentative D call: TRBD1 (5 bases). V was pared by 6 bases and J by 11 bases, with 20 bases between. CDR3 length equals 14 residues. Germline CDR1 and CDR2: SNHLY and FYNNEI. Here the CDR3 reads CASSELNGPGSQHF. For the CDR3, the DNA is TGTGCCAGCAGCGAATTGAACGGACCAGGGTCCCAGCATTTT.

The CDR3 spells CASSLGQLNSPLHF. The CDR3, as DNA: TGTGCCAGCAGTTTGGGACAGTTGAATTCACCCCTCCACTTT. The chain carries TRBV6-5 and TRBJ1-6; 7 bases map to TRBD1. The CDR3 spans 14 residues. CDR1 MNHEY and CDR2 SVGAGI come from the germline V gene. J lost 7 bases, V lost 4 bases, and 4 bases had no gene match.

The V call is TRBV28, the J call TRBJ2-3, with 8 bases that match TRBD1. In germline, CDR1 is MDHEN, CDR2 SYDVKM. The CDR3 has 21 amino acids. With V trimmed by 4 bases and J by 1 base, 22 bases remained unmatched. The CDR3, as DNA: TGTGCCAGCAGTTCTAGACGGTGGGTCGACAGGGGTCGGTACCGCACAGATACGCAGTATTTT. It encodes CASSSRRWVDRGRYRTDTQYF.

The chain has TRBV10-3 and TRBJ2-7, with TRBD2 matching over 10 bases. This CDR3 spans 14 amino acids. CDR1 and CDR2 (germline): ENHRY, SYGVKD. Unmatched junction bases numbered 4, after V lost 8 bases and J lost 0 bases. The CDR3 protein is CAISSGGFSYEQYF. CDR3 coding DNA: TGTGCCATCTCTAGCGGGGGCTTCTCCTACGAGCAGTACTTC.

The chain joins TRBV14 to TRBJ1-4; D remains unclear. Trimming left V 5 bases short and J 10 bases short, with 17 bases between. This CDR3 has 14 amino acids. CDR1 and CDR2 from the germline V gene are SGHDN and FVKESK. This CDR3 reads CASSARLAGGKLFF. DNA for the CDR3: TGTGCCAGCAGCGCCCGCTTAGCCGGTGGAAAACTGTTTTTT.

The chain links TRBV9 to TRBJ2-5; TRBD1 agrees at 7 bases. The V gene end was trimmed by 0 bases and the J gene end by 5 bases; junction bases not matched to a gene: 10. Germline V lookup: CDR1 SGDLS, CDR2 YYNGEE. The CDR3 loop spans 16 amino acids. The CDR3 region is CASSVGFRGQQETQYF. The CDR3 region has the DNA TGTGCCAGCAGCGTAGGATTTAGGGGACAGCAGGAGACCCAGTACTTC. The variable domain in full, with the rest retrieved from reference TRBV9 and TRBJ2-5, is DSGVTQTPKHLITATGQRVTLRCSPRSGDLSVYWYQQSLDQGLQFLIQYYNGEERAKGNILERFSAQQFPDLHSELNLSSLELGDSALYFCASSVGFRGQQETQYFGPGTRLLVL.

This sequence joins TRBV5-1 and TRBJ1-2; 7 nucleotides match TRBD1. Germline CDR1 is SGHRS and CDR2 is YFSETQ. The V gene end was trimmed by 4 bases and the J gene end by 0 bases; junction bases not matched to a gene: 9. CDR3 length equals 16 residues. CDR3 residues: CASSLGTASANYGYTF. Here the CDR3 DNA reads TGCGCCAGCAGCCTCGGGACAGCTTCAGCTAACTATGGCTACACCTTC.

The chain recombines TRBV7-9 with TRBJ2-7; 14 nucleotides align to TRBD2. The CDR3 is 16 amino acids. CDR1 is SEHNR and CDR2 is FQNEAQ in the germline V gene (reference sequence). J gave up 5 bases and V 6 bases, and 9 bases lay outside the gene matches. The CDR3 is CASRAGTSGSGDEQYF. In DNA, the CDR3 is TGTGCCAGCAGGGCCGGGACTAGCGGGAGTGGGGACGAGCAGTACTTC.

CDR3 sequence (DNA): TGTGCCAGCAGTGGTGGGACAGGGCGAAACTATGGCTACACCTTC. The encoded protein is CASSGGTGRNYGYTF. The chain recombines TRBV6-1 with TRBJ1-2, with TRBD1 matching over 9 bases. Germline lookup yields CDR1 MNHNS and CDR2 SASEGT. The CDR3 extends over 15 amino acids. V trimming: 4 bases; J trimming: 2 bases; junction bases outside the gene matches: 5.